This entry lists 4 T cell receptor beta chains sequenced from one sample in a study of Graves' ophthalmopathy and Graves' hyperthyroidism. RNA transcripts provided the template for amplifying TCR beta CDR3 regions. Second-round multiplex PCR came after first-round RT-PCR with HTBI primers. One entry per CDR3 protein results from TCRdb running MiXCR on the multiplex PCR reads. The sample records 650,000 to 900,000 distinct CDR3 sequences, 40% being singletons. The specimen was peripheral blood. The receptors here all came from an adult man with Graves' ophthalmopathy.

The chain combines TRBV7-2 with TRBJ1-1, with D perhaps TRBD1 (5 bases). This CDR3 has 13 amino acids. Germline lookup yields CDR1 SGHTA and CDR2 FQGNSA. The ends were cut back, 11 bases at V and 4 bases at J, with 17 bases in the middle. In nucleotides, the CDR3 is TGTGCCTGGAGTTCGGTGGGGGGCACTGAAGCTTTCTTT. This gives the protein CAWSSVGGTEAFF.

This clonotype was observed many times. The V call is TRBV2, the J call TRBJ2-7, with TRBD2 matching over 14 bases. This CDR3 contains 15 residues. The V and J ends lost 8 bases and 5 bases, in that order; junction bases with no gene match: 8. CDR1 and CDR2 (germline): SNHLY, FYNNEI. CDR3 in DNA: TGTGCCAGCGGCCAGACGGGACTAGCGGGAGACGAGCAGTACTTC. It is translated as CASGQTGLAGDEQYF.

The V gene is TRBV19, the J gene TRBJ1-6; 10 bases match TRBD1. CDR3 length equals 16 residues. The germline CDR1 and CDR2 sequences are LNHDA and SQIVND (reference sequence). V gave up 7 bases and J gave up 8 bases; unmatched junction bases: 11. This CDR3 reads CASTRAAGTGDSPLHF. The CDR3 DNA sequence: TGTGCCAGTACCAGGGCAGCCGGGACAGGGGATTCACCCCTCCACTTT.

The chain is built from TRBV9 and TRBJ2-7, with TRBD1 identical over 12 bases. The CDR3 sequence is 14 residues long. V lost 3 bases to trimming and J lost 7 bases; unmatched junction nucleotides: 5. CDR1 SGDLS and CDR2 YYNGEE come from the germline V gene. The CDR3 protein is CASSARDRGLEQYF. CDR3 bases: TGTGCCAGCAGCGCCCGGGACAGGGGGCTAGAGCAGTACTTC.